The clone carrying this T cell receptor beta chain was detected a few times. Its cognate antigen is unknown. Trimming took 4 bases from V and 4 from J, leaving 8 bases between them. This CDR3 has 14 amino acids. Treatment given: randomized to nivolumab then ipilimumab (arm A) or the reverse (arm B). The sample is drawn from a study of sequential checkpoint blockade in melanoma. Whole-study context: Maintenance nivolumab came after either treatment sequence.

Study-wide points: Pretreatment TIL clonality tracked with response in the nivolumab-first arm.

Sequencing was performed with immunoSEQ multiplex PCR; in TCRdb, only in-frame clones are kept and a portion is missing. The table shows around 1,700 clones, with around 21% occurring only once. The input for sequencing was tumor tissue (inferred from file names), taken from a patient given nivolumab and ipilimumab in sequence. This receptor was identified in a human donor with melanoma. This chain uses TRBV6-7 with TRBJ1-6; D call uncertain. TRBV6-7 is noted as an ORF with a role that remains uncertain. This CDR3 is CASSSGPYNSPLHF. Here the CDR3 DNA reads TGTGCCAGCAGTTCCGGGCCATATAATTCACCCCTCCACTTT.